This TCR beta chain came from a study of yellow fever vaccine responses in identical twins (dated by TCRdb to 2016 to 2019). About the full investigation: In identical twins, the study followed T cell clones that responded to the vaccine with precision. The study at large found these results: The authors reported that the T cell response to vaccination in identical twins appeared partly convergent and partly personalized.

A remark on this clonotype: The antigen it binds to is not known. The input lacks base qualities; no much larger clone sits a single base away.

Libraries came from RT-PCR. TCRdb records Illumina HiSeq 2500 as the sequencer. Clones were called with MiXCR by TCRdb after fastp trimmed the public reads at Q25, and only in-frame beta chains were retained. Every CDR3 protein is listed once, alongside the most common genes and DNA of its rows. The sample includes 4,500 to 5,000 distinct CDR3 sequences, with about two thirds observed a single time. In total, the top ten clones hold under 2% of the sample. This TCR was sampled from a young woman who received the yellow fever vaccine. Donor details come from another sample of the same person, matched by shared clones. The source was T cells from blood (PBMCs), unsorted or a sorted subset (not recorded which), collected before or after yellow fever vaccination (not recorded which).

CDR3 protein: CASSQRDIGNQPQHF. The bases are TGCGCCAGCAGTCAAAGGGACATTGGAAATCAGCCCCAGCATTTT. The V and J genes are TRBV23-1 and TRBJ1-5; TRBD1 might be the D gene, on 6 matching bases. TRBV23-1 is classed as an ORF, of uncertain function. Cut back by 2 bases and 4 bases, the V and J ends lie 12 bases apart. Reading from cysteine to phenylalanine, the CDR3 counts 15 amino acids. Only the CDR3 DNA is retained, 45 bases long and in frame from the first base.